The rows below give T cell receptor beta chains drawn from one sample of a study of cytomegalovirus exposure and HLA in healthy donors. Using immunoSEQ multiplex PCR, the repertoire was profiled, and TCRdb retains in-frame clones only, with some absent. The sample includes 150,000 or so clones, approximately 82% of them seen just once. Material for sequencing was PBMCs. The receptor source for this set is a young man in good health and CMV-seropositive. Each CDR3 is given with its conserved first and last residue. D genes are given only for firm matches. Clone size, where shown, is once, few, many, or a class for clones that have expanded.

abundance: .; j_gene: TRBJ1-5; d_gene: TRBD1; v_gene: TRBV28; CDR3nt: TGTGCCAGCAATTTGGGACAGGCGTCAAATCAGCCCCAGCATTTT; CDR3aa: CASNLGQASNQPQHF
abundance: few; j_gene: TRBJ1-3; d_gene: .; v_gene: TRBV7-9; CDR3nt: TGTTCCAGCAGCCATAAACGGCGGGTTGGTGGAAACACCATATATTTT; CDR3aa: CSSSHKRRVGGNTIYF
abundance: .; j_gene: TRBJ2-7; d_gene: .; v_gene: TRBV5-4; CDR3nt: TGTGCCAGCAGCTTAAGACCGGGTGGGGAGCAGTACTTC; CDR3aa: CASSLRPGGEQYF
abundance: .; j_gene: TRBJ2-5; d_gene: TRBD2; v_gene: TRBV6-5; CDR3nt: TGTGCCAGCAGTTACACTAGCGGGTCTCAAGAGACCCAGTACTTC; CDR3aa: CASSYTSGSQETQYF
abundance: .; j_gene: TRBJ1-4; d_gene: TRBD1; v_gene: TRBV5-4; CDR3nt: TGTGCCAGCAGCTCCCAGGGGGCCGGTGAAAAACTGTTTTTT; CDR3aa: CASSSQGAGEKLFF
abundance: .; j_gene: TRBJ2-3; d_gene: .; v_gene: TRBV28; CDR3nt: TGTGCCAGCACCCCCTGGGGCCAGGCCACAGATACGCAGTATTTT; CDR3aa: CASTPWGQATDTQYF
abundance: .; j_gene: TRBJ1-2; d_gene: TRBD1; v_gene: TRBV5-6; CDR3nt: TGTGCCAGCAGCTTGGGGGACAGCTATGGCTACACCTTC; CDR3aa: CASSLGDSYGYTF
abundance: .; j_gene: TRBJ2-1; d_gene: TRBD2; v_gene: TRBV28; CDR3nt: TGTGCCAGCAGCCTGACTAGCGGGGGGGCAGATGAGCAGTTCTTC; CDR3aa: CASSLTSGGADEQFF
abundance: .; j_gene: TRBJ1-3; d_gene: .; v_gene: TRBV5-1; CDR3nt: TGCGCCAGCAGCGTCGAGGGGGCTGGAAACACCATATATTTT; CDR3aa: CASSVEGAGNTIYF
abundance: .; j_gene: TRBJ2-1; d_gene: .; v_gene: TRBV2; CDR3nt: TGTGCCAGCAGTGAAACTCCGGGAGTGGCTGAGCAGTTCTTC; CDR3aa: CASSETPGVAEQFF
abundance: once; j_gene: TRBJ2-1; d_gene: .; v_gene: TRBV28; CDR3nt: TGTGCCAGCAGCCCCGGGAGCTACAATGAGCAGTTCTTC; CDR3aa: CASSPGSYNEQFF
abundance: once; j_gene: TRBJ2-5; d_gene: .; v_gene: TRBV7-9; CDR3nt: TGTGCCAGCAGCTTAGGGGGTGCTAGCGCGTTGGTAGAGACCCAGTACTTC; CDR3aa: CASSLGGASALVETQYF
abundance: .; j_gene: TRBJ2-3; d_gene: TRBD2; v_gene: TRBV2; CDR3nt: TGTGCCAGCTCGCCTAGCGGGATTGGGGCAGATACGCAGTATTTT; CDR3aa: CASSPSGIGADTQYF
abundance: few; j_gene: TRBJ1-1; d_gene: .; v_gene: TRBV21-1; CDR3nt: TGTGCCAACGAAGACACCCGAGGGACTGAAGCTTTCTTT; CDR3aa: CANEDTRGTEAFF
abundance: .; j_gene: TRBJ1-3; d_gene: .; v_gene: TRBV18; CDR3nt: TGTGCCAGCTCCCCTGGACAAGGCGGAAACACCATATATTTT; CDR3aa: CASSPGQGGNTIYF
abundance: few; j_gene: TRBJ2-1; d_gene: .; v_gene: TRBV29-1; CDR3nt: TGCAGCGTTGATCGAGGGAGTAGCTATGAGCAGTTCTTC; CDR3aa: CSVDRGSSYEQFF
abundance: .; j_gene: TRBJ2-5; d_gene: TRBD2; v_gene: TRBV12-5; CDR3nt: TGTGCTAGTGGGTCGGGACTACAAGAGACCCAGTACTTC; CDR3aa: CASGSGLQETQYF
abundance: few; j_gene: TRBJ1-3; d_gene: .; v_gene: TRBV4-1; CDR3nt: TGCGCCAGCAGCCCCTCACAGGGTCGTGGAAACACCATATATTTT; CDR3aa: CASSPSQGRGNTIYF
abundance: once; j_gene: TRBJ1-5; d_gene: TRBD1; v_gene: TRBV5-4; CDR3nt: TGTGCCAGCAGCCCGGGACAGGGGTTCAATCAGCCCCAGCATTTT; CDR3aa: CASSPGQGFNQPQHF
abundance: .; j_gene: TRBJ1-2; d_gene: .; v_gene: TRBV10-3; CDR3nt: TGTGCCATCAGTGAGCCGGGGGTGAGGAGGCCCTATGGCTACACCTTC; CDR3aa: CAISEPGVRRPYGYTF
abundance: .; j_gene: TRBJ2-5; d_gene: TRBD1; v_gene: TRBV19; CDR3nt: TGTGCCAGTAGTCGCCAGGTCGCATCGGGACAGGTTCAAGAGACCCAGTACTTC; CDR3aa: CASSRQVASGQVQETQYF
abundance: .; j_gene: TRBJ1-2; d_gene: TRBD1; v_gene: TRBV5-4; CDR3nt: TGTGCCAGCAGCGGACCGGGACAGGCGCTTGGCTACACCTTC; CDR3aa: CASSGPGQALGYTF
abundance: .; j_gene: TRBJ2-1; d_gene: TRBD2; v_gene: TRBV5-1; CDR3nt: TGCGCCAGCAGCTTCCTAGCGGGAGGGTCCTACAATGAGCAGTTCTTC; CDR3aa: CASSFLAGGSYNEQFF
abundance: .; j_gene: TRBJ2-2; d_gene: TRBD2; v_gene: TRBV11-3; CDR3nt: TGTGCCAGCAGCTTTAGCGGGAGAAGGTCCGGGGAGCTGTTTTTT; CDR3aa: CASSFSGRRSGELFF
abundance: .; j_gene: TRBJ2-1; d_gene: .; v_gene: TRBV4-2; CDR3nt: TGTGCCAGCAGCGAACCGGACTCTTCGGCCTACAATGAGCAGTTCTTC; CDR3aa: CASSEPDSSAYNEQFF
abundance: few; j_gene: TRBJ1-3; d_gene: TRBD1; v_gene: TRBV7-9; CDR3nt: TGTGCCAGCAGCTCCTTCGACAGGGGGGGAAACACCATATATTTT; CDR3aa: CASSSFDRGGNTIYF
abundance: .; j_gene: TRBJ1-5; d_gene: TRBD1; v_gene: TRBV28; CDR3nt: TGTGCCAGCAGTGCCTCGGGACAGTATAGCAATCAGCCCCAGCATTTT; CDR3aa: CASSASGQYSNQPQHF
abundance: once; j_gene: TRBJ2-2; d_gene: TRBD1; v_gene: TRBV27; CDR3nt: TGTGCCAGCAGACATGACAGGGGTTGGACCGGGGAGCTGTTTTTT; CDR3aa: CASRHDRGWTGELFF
abundance: .; j_gene: TRBJ2-1; d_gene: .; v_gene: TRBV7-9; CDR3nt: TGTGCCAGCAGCCAGGATCCTTACGGATCCTACAATGAGCAGTTCTTC; CDR3aa: CASSQDPYGSYNEQFF
abundance: .; j_gene: TRBJ1-6; d_gene: TRBD1; v_gene: TRBV19; CDR3nt: TGTGCCAGTAGTATGGGACAGCGTTCACCCCTCCACTTT; CDR3aa: CASSMGQRSPLHF
abundance: .; j_gene: TRBJ1-2; d_gene: .; v_gene: TRBV7-9; CDR3nt: TGTGCCAGCAGCCCGCCGGGAGTAAACTATGGCTACACCTTC; CDR3aa: CASSPPGVNYGYTF
abundance: .; j_gene: TRBJ2-5; d_gene: .; v_gene: TRBV11-3; CDR3nt: TGTGCCAGCAGCCGCCGGCGGGGCGCGGAACAAGAGACCCAGTACTTC; CDR3aa: CASSRRRGAEQETQYF
abundance: .; j_gene: TRBJ2-1; d_gene: TRBD2; v_gene: TRBV4-1; CDR3nt: TGCGCCAGCAGCCAAACCCCCAGTAGCGGGAATTCCTACAATGAGCAGTTCTTC; CDR3aa: CASSQTPSSGNSYNEQFF
abundance: .; j_gene: TRBJ1-5; d_gene: .; v_gene: TRBV15; CDR3nt: TGTGCCACCAGCAGAGCTGGGGGGGCCTTCAATCAGCCCCAGCATTTT; CDR3aa: CATSRAGGAFNQPQHF
abundance: once; j_gene: TRBJ1-1; d_gene: .; v_gene: TRBV18; CDR3nt: TGTGCCAGCTCACCTAATATATTGGACAGTTCTACGTCTACTGAAGCTTTCTTT; CDR3aa: CASSPNILDSSTSTEAFF
abundance: .; j_gene: TRBJ2-7; d_gene: TRBD1; v_gene: TRBV7-2; CDR3nt: TGTGCCAGCAGTCTAGGGAGACAGGGGGCCTACGAGCAGTACTTC; CDR3aa: CASSLGRQGAYEQYF
abundance: .; j_gene: TRBJ2-2; d_gene: TRBD2; v_gene: TRBV10-3; CDR3nt: TGTGCCACCGGGACTAGCGGGGGTACCGGGGAGCTGTTTTTT; CDR3aa: CATGTSGGTGELFF
abundance: .; j_gene: TRBJ2-7; d_gene: TRBD1; v_gene: TRBV6-5; CDR3nt: TGTGCCAGCAGTTACTCTAGGACAGGGGGCGGATACGAGCAGTACTTC; CDR3aa: CASSYSRTGGGYEQYF
abundance: .; j_gene: TRBJ1-5; d_gene: .; v_gene: TRBV15; CDR3nt: TGTGCCACCAGCAGAACACAGGGACCCCCTCCGCCCCAGCATTTT; CDR3aa: CATSRTQGPPPPQHF
abundance: once; j_gene: TRBJ1-2; d_gene: .; v_gene: TRBV5-1; CDR3nt: TGCGCCAGCAGCTTGGGGCAATTATCTGGCTACACCTTC; CDR3aa: CASSLGQLSGYTF
abundance: .; j_gene: TRBJ2-4; d_gene: .; v_gene: TRBV2; CDR3nt: TGTGCCAGCGGGCAGTTCAAAAACATTCAGTACTTC; CDR3aa: CASGQFKNIQYF
abundance: .; j_gene: TRBJ2-2; d_gene: .; v_gene: TRBV5-8; CDR3nt: TGTGCCAGCAGCTTGGACGGGGTGGGGACCGGGGAGCTGTTTTTT; CDR3aa: CASSLDGVGTGELFF
abundance: .; j_gene: TRBJ2-1; d_gene: .; v_gene: TRBV11-2; CDR3nt: TGTGCCAGCAGCTTAGGGTACAGCTACAATGAGCAGTTCTTC; CDR3aa: CASSLGYSYNEQFF
abundance: .; j_gene: TRBJ2-3; d_gene: TRBD2; v_gene: TRBV7-3; CDR3nt: TGTGCCAGCAGGGCGTTGACTAGCGGGGACTACACAGATACGCAGTATTTT; CDR3aa: CASRALTSGDYTDTQYF
abundance: .; j_gene: TRBJ1-5; d_gene: TRBD1; v_gene: TRBV15; CDR3nt: TGTGCCACCAGCAGAGCCCCGACAGGGGGGGATCAGCCCCAGCATTTT; CDR3aa: CATSRAPTGGDQPQHF
abundance: .; j_gene: TRBJ2-7; d_gene: .; v_gene: TRBV6-5; CDR3nt: TGTGCCAGCAGTCACAGATACGAGCAGTACTTC; CDR3aa: CASSHRYEQYF
abundance: few; j_gene: TRBJ1-1; d_gene: TRBD1; v_gene: TRBV7-8; CDR3nt: TGTGCCAGCAGCCTCCAGGGGGCGGGAAACACTGAAGCTTTCTTT; CDR3aa: CASSLQGAGNTEAFF
abundance: .; j_gene: TRBJ2-1; d_gene: TRBD2; v_gene: TRBV7-6; CDR3nt: TGTGCCAGCAGCTGGAGCGGGGGTAGTGTGCATGAGCAGTTCTTC; CDR3aa: CASSWSGGSVHEQFF
abundance: few; j_gene: TRBJ1-5; d_gene: .; v_gene: TRBV6-5; CDR3nt: TGTGCCAGCAGTTACAGCAGGGGACAGCCCCAGCATTTT; CDR3aa: CASSYSRGQPQHF
abundance: once; j_gene: TRBJ2-1; d_gene: .; v_gene: TRBV30; CDR3nt: TGTGCCTGGAGTGTACAACTAGTCTCCTACAATGAGCAGTTCTTC; CDR3aa: CAWSVQLVSYNEQFF
abundance: .; j_gene: TRBJ2-3; d_gene: .; v_gene: TRBV28; CDR3nt: TGTGCCAGCAGTTCGGGACTCGAGGATACGCAGTATTTT; CDR3aa: CASSSGLEDTQYF
abundance: .; j_gene: TRBJ1-5; d_gene: .; v_gene: TRBV6-6; CDR3nt: TGTGCCAGCAGTTCCCACAAGGACTACCAGCCCCAGCATTTT; CDR3aa: CASSSHKDYQPQHF
abundance: .; j_gene: TRBJ2-7; d_gene: TRBD2; v_gene: TRBV5-1; CDR3nt: TGCGCCAGCAGCTCGACTAGCGGGAGCCACGAGCAGTACTTC; CDR3aa: CASSSTSGSHEQYF
abundance: .; j_gene: TRBJ2-7; d_gene: .; v_gene: TRBV5-4; CDR3nt: TGTGCCAGCAGCTTGGATGGGGGAGGAAACTACGAGCAGTACTTC; CDR3aa: CASSLDGGGNYEQYF
abundance: .; j_gene: TRBJ2-5; d_gene: TRBD1; v_gene: TRBV7-9; CDR3nt: TGTGCCAGCAGCCCCGGACAGGGAGAGCAGTACTTC; CDR3aa: CASSPGQGEQYF
abundance: .; j_gene: TRBJ2-7; d_gene: .; v_gene: TRBV9; CDR3nt: TGTGCCAGCAGCGCTCGTGAATGGAGCTCCTACGAGCAGTACTTC; CDR3aa: CASSAREWSSYEQYF
abundance: .; j_gene: TRBJ2-1; d_gene: TRBD1; v_gene: TRBV19; CDR3nt: TGTGCCAGTAGTATACACAGGGGTCAAGGGAATGAGCAGTTCTTC; CDR3aa: CASSIHRGQGNEQFF
abundance: .; j_gene: TRBJ2-5; d_gene: .; v_gene: TRBV2; CDR3nt: TGTGCCAGCAGTGGGACAGTGATGAGGGAGACCCAGTACTTC; CDR3aa: CASSGTVMRETQYF
abundance: few; j_gene: TRBJ1-6; d_gene: TRBD1; v_gene: TRBV6-1; CDR3nt: TGTGCCAGCGGGGGACAGTATAATTCACCCCTCCACTTT; CDR3aa: CASGGQYNSPLHF
abundance: .; j_gene: TRBJ1-6; d_gene: .; v_gene: TRBV6-1; CDR3nt: TGTGCCAGCAGTGAAGACCCGGAGGGTGATGATTCACCCCTCTACTTT; CDR3aa: CASSEDPEGDDSPLYF